This TCR beta chain comes out of a study of regulatory T cells in long-lasting Graves disease (dated by TCRdb to about 2021). Regarding the study in general: Antithyroid drugs had been taken for less than 3 months by newly diagnosed Graves' disease patients. This study used TCR sequencing and RNA sequencing of peripheral blood to compare persistent Graves' disease patients against newly diagnosed Graves' disease patients. The study was registered as a clinical trial and conducted in China. A total of approximately 35 samples were covered by TCR sequencing, comprising around 13 persistent and 20 or so newly diagnosed Graves' disease patients. Study-wide findings and limitations: Sequencing and analysis were restricted to the TCR beta chain. As a limitation, the authors acknowledged that the small sample size may reduce accuracy. Persistent patients shared more public clonotypes among themselves (around 2,500) than newly diagnosed patients did (approximately 970). Compared with newly diagnosed patients, patients with persistent Graves' disease had lower TCR Shannon entropy and fewer highly expanded clones, which suggests clonal expansion. Peripheral blood alone was examined, since thyroid tissue, which constituted the primary lesion, could not be accessed.

The method behind the library was multiplex PCR. The reads were generated on an Illumina HiSeq 4000. iRepertoire HTBI primers and Arm-PCR amplification of CDR3 regions were used to construct TCR beta libraries. PCR products were gel purified before sequencing. On the authors' methods: Gene usage analysis of CDR3 amino acid clonotypes used the 62 TRBV and some 13 TRBJ segments found across samples. COPE and FqMerger were used to merge filtered high-quality paired reads into contigs. BLAST was used to align contigs to IMGT TRBV, TRBD and TRBJ reference genes, and CDR3 was defined according to IMGT. Any clonotype with a frequency above 0.1% was classified as a highly expanded clone. Shannon entropy served as the measure of repertoire diversity, while the Gini coefficient captured V-J evenness. A clonotype was considered public if more than one individual shared it. Clones were called with MiXCR by TCRdb after fastp trimmed the public reads at Q25, and only in-frame beta chains were retained. Every CDR3 protein is listed once, alongside the most common genes and DNA of its rows. It is TCRdb's table, rather than the study itself, that gives the V and J calls and clone size. This sample is represented by roughly 400,000 distinct CDR3 sequences; around 16% of them were singletons. Jointly, the top ten make up about 8.2% of the sample.

This specimen's time point label, interpreted: newly diagnosed GD, antithyroid drugs for less than 3 months. For both TCR sequencing and RNA sequencing, RNA was extracted from PBMCs in TRIzol. Graves' disease was diagnosed according to American Thyroid Association guidelines. The patients came from an endocrinology department in Xi'an, China. From each patient, nine milliliters of peripheral blood was collected into an EDTA anticoagulant tube. Ficoll Paque Plus density gradient separation was used to isolate PBMCs, and no additional T cell sorting was done. An Agilent 2100 Bioanalyzer and agarose gel were used to check RNA quality, while a NanoDrop 2000 measured RNA concentration. This clonotype was seen at least ten times. Its antigen is still unknown. Per-nucleotide qualities are absent, and no much larger clonotype sits a single base away. The data also belong to a second study, concerning T cells in Graves' hyperthyroidism and ophthalmopathy. That second publication adds: A patient counted as having stable Graves' hyperthyroidism if no progression to ophthalmopathy occurred over 18 months of follow-up. Hyperthyroidism patients were aged 18 to 65 years and newly diagnosed, with disease duration of less than 2 months. Any patient with an uncontrolled infection, another autoimmune disease, pregnancy or lactation was excluded. Diagnoses were based on clinical symptoms, serum thyroxine and TRAb, thyroid ultrasound and orbital computed tomography. A first-round RT-PCR of the TCR CDR3 used the HTBI primer set with the Qiagen OneStep RT-PCR kit. Blood samples also contained most of the expanded thyroid clonotypes (frequency above 0.001), which suggests that blood repertoires may reflect thyroid immune responses. A model built on a 13 V-J signature distinguished ophthalmopathy from stable hyperthyroidism, reaching around 87% sensitivity and under 84% specificity in cross-validation and 80%/75% in testing. In validation, the model predicted progression to ophthalmopathy with 55% to 71% sensitivity and approximately 78% specificity, a median of 6.5 months before onset. To identify distinguishing TCR V-J signatures, a discovery cohort of around 100 patients was used, comprising some 43 with Graves' ophthalmopathy and around 60 with stable Graves' hyperthyroidism. Whether ophthalmopathy could be predicted prospectively was tested in an independent validation cohort made up of under 20 hyperthyroidism patients plus 17 patients who later progressed to ophthalmopathy. The 100 or so discovery patients were divided at random into training and test sets in a 7:3 ratio. In roughly six Graves' hyperthyroidism patients, the study also compared T-cell repertoires from thyroid tissue with T-cell repertoires from blood. After blood sampling, hyperthyroidism patients were treated with methimazole at a starting dose of 30 mg daily, and ophthalmopathy patients were treated with high-dose intravenous methylprednisolone. The libraries were constructed in a second round of multiplex PCR and then size-selected and purified. Sequencing of the libraries was done on an Illumina HiSeq2000 using paired-end 100 bp reads. SOAPnuke was used to process the raw data, with reads discarded if the reads contained adapters or uncalled bases, had a mean Phred below 15, or lacked an exact constant-primer or identifier match. High-quality paired reads were merged with COPE v1.2.5, and unique nucleotide sequences were defined as clonotypes. MiTCR v1.1 was used to align the clonotypes against IMGT TRBV, TRBD and TRBJ reference segments. Only V-J combinations with frequency above 0.0001, covering about 99% of repertoires, were analysed. The TCS score was defined as F50 (clonal expansion) divided by E x V (chaos), with BLOSUM62-based TCRdist calculated between CDR3 peptides within each V-J. Welch's t-statistics and random forest reduced around 520 V-J features to roughly 13, which were used in a naive Bayes classifier (R e1071). No statistical method was used to set the sample size in advance, and investigators knew the group allocation. TCR Vbeta CDR3 sequencing of around 130 peripheral blood samples (over 40 ophthalmopathy, roughly 74 hyperthyroidism and approximately 17 progressor patients) is reported in the paper.

The sequencing here drew on peripheral blood mononuclear cells (PBMCs), taken at new diagnosis, from a patient treated with antithyroid drugs. The TCR originated in a woman aged 40 to 49 with Graves disease. Donor details come from another sample of the same person, matched by shared clones.

CDR3 loop: CASSLGLAGEYEQFF. The DNA is as follows: TGTGCCAGCAGCCTCGGACTAGCGGGAGAATATGAGCAGTTCTTC. The rearranged chain carries TRBV28 and TRBJ2-1; 13 of the junction bases match TRBD2. Its CDR3 holds 15 amino acids, cysteine through phenylalanine. The DNA shown is the 45-base CDR3, in frame from base 1. CDR1 and CDR2 are drawn from the germline V gene: MDHEN, SYDVKM. V is cut back by 6 bases and J by 8 bases, with 7 bases in the junction unmatched.